The clone carrying this T cell receptor beta chain was found many times. Its antigen is not known. This entry is derived from a study of CD8 T cells in ankylosing spondylitis. The junction had 7 bases not matched to a gene; V was cut back by 1 base and J by 2 bases. The CDR3 sequence is 15 residues long. The germline gives CDR1 SQVTM, CDR2 ANQGSEA. MiXCR was run by TCRdb on the 5' RACE reads, yielding one entry per CDR3 protein. The sample lists about 64,000 distinct CDR3 sequences, around 6.5% occurring once. Overall study findings and caveats: For ankylosing spondylitis blood, a TCR beta motif of 7 or 8 highly homologous variants appeared characteristic. Disease-linked clones bore a CD8+ phenotype, appearing relatively rarely in peripheral blood. From matched ankylosing spondylitis synovial fluid, disease-linked clones were reportedly recovered at significantly enriched levels.

The TCR comes from a male donor with ankylosing spondylitis. The source material was synovial fluid, either unsorted or a sorted T cell fraction (not recorded which). V is TRBV29-1 and J is TRBJ2-7; TRBD1 agrees at 8 bases. In DNA, the CDR3 is TGCAGCGTTGAAGCTACCGGGACAGGTACCTACGAGCAGTACTTC. As protein: CSVEATGTGTYEQYF.